The clone carrying this TCR beta chain was seen a handful of times. This sample was included in a study of patients and donors after allogeneic stem cell transplantation. TCRdb re-called the RT-PCR reads through MiXCR, storing one row per CDR3 protein. The sample comprises about 110,000 distinct CDR3 sequences, about a third of which are singletons, and around 25% rests with the top ten. The receptor comes from a human donor who was either an allogeneic HSCT recipient or a stem cell or donor lymphocyte infusion donor (not recorded which). It is not recorded whose cells these are; they may come from a transplant donor. Input material: blood, either unsorted or a sorted T cell fraction (not recorded which).

For the CDR3, the DNA is TGCGCCAGCAGCCAAGAACTAGCCTGGGACTACGAGCAGTACTTC. Translated: CASSQELAWDYEQYF. The chain employs TRBV4-3 and TRBJ2-7; TRBD2 is a possible D gene (6 bases). V lost 0 bases and J 3 bases, leaving 12 bases between the germline ends. CDR3 size: 15 residues. In germline, CDR1 is LGHNA, CDR2 YSLEER.